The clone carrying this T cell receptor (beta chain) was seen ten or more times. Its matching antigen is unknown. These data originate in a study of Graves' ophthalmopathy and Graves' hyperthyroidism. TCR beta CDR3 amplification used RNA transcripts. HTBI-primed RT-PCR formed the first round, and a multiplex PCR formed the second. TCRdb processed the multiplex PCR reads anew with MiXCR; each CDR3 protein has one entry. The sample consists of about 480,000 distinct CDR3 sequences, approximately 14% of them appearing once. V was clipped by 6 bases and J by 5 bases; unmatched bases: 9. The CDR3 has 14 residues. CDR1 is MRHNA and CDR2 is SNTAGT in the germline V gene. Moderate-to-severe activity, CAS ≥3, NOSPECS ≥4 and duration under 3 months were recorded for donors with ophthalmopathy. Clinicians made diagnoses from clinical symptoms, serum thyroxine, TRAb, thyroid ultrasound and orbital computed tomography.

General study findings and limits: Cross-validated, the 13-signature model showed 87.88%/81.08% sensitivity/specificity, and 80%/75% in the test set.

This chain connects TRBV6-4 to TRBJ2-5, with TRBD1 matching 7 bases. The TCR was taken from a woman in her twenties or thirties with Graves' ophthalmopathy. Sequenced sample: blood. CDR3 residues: CASRTLTGLETQYF. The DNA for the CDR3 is TGTGCCAGCAGAACCCTGACAGGGTTGGAGACCCAGTACTTC.